The 21 T cell receptor beta chains listed next were all sequenced from one sample in a study of a mutant IDH1 vaccine in newly diagnosed glioma. Time point denoted: week 35, safety follow-up. Alongside topical imiquimod, each dose of vaccine comprised 300 ug of mutant IDH1 20-mer peptide. No antigen has been identified for these receptors. TCRdb keeps only in-frame clones here, not all; method: immunoSEQ multiplex PCR. This sample has tens of thousands of clones; about 88% occur once, and the top ten carry approximately 2%. The input for sequencing was PBMCs, taken from a glioma patient whose treatment included an IDH1 peptide vaccine. Receptors originate from a man under 40 with glioma.

The chain recombines TRBV2 with TRBJ2-2; no reliable D call. Germline V lookup: CDR1 SNHLY, CDR2 FYNNEI. Trimming took off 1 base at V and 0 bases at J, with 12 bases between the two ends. The CDR3 is 17 amino acids. The CDR3 nucleotides are TGTGCCAGCAGTGAAGTCCCAGACCTTGCGAACACCGGGGAGCTGTTTTTT. This gives the protein CASSEVPDLANTGELFF.

The V and J genes are TRBV30 and TRBJ2-2; D perhaps matches TRBD2 (7 bases). Trimming pared 4 bases from V and 4 bases from J, leaving 10 bases between. The CDR3 runs 13 residues. In germline, CDR1 is GTSNPN, CDR2 SVGIG (reference sequence). CDR3 in amino acids: CAWMRGRTGELFF. DNA for the CDR3: TGTGCCTGGATGCGGGGGCGCACCGGGGAGCTGTTTTTT.

The J gene is TRBJ1-5, the V gene TRBV15; D is unclear. Germline assignment: CDR1 LNHNV and CDR2 YYDKDF (reference sequence). The ends were cut back, 0 bases at V and 7 bases at J, with 13 bases in the middle. CDR3 length: 15 residues. CDR3 nucleotide sequence: TGTGCCACCAGCAGAGATCCGACGGATGGACAGCCCCAGCATTTT. This encodes CATSRDPTDGQPQHF.

V is TRBV5-1 and J is TRBJ2-7; D might be TRBD2 (6 bases). Germline lookup yields CDR1 SGHRS and CDR2 YFSETQ. V was pared by 4 bases and J by 3 bases, with 17 bases between. The CDR3 spans 15 residues. The CDR3 region is CASSGGPGIDYEQYF. CDR3 nucleotides: TGCGCCAGCAGCGGAGGGCCGGGAATCGACTACGAGCAGTACTTC.

The genes are TRBV9 and TRBJ2-3; a possible D gene is TRBD1 (5 bases). Germline CDR1 reads SGDLS; CDR2 reads YYNGEE. The V end was cut by 4 bases, the J end by 0 bases, with 12 bases between. The CDR3 contains 15 residues. The CDR3 DNA follows: TGTGCCAGCAGCTCAGACAGAGCTAGCACAGATACGCAGTATTTT. Translated, it gives CASSSDRASTDTQYF. Complete variable domain (other parts from reference TRBV9 and TRBJ2-3): DSGVTQTPKHLITATGQRVTLRCSPRSGDLSVYWYQQSLDQGLQFLIQYYNGEERAKGNILERFSAQQFPDLHSELNLSSLELGDSALYFCASSSDRASTDTQYFGPGTRLTVL.

The chain employs TRBV28 and TRBJ1-5; D gene uncertain. This CDR3 has 13 residues. Trimming cost V 5 bases and J 3 bases, with 8 bases left between them. Germline V gene sequence: CDR1 MDHEN, CDR2 SYDVKM. This CDR3 is CASSQFPNQPQHF. CDR3 in DNA: TGTGCCAGCAGTCAATTTCCCAATCAGCCCCAGCATTTT.

Worth noting for this clone: The same CDR3 is also encoded by other DNA sequences in this sample. V is TRBV18 and J is TRBJ1-1; D perhaps matches TRBD1 (5 bases). Trimming took off 2 bases at V and 1 base at J, with 8 bases between the two ends. CDR1 is KGHSH and CDR2 is LQKENI in the germline V gene. This CDR3 comprises 14 residues. The CDR3 reads CASSPGGSNTEAFF. The CDR3 DNA follows: TGTGCCAGCTCACCAGGGGGTTCGAACACTGAAGCTTTCTTT.

The CDR3 loop is CASSQDLGGSQINYGYTF. The CDR3 bases are TGCGCCAGCAGCCAAGATCTGGGGGGCAGTCAAATTAACTATGGCTACACCTTC. The chain joins TRBV4-1 to TRBJ1-2; the D gene is possibly TRBD1 (6 bases). Germline V CDR1 and CDR2: MGHRA, YSYEKL. This CDR3 contains 18 residues. The germline V and J ends were trimmed by 0 bases and 1 base, with 18 bases remaining between them.

This chain connects TRBV27 to TRBJ1-2; D gene uncertain. Germline loops: CDR1 MNHEY, CDR2 SMNVEV (reference sequence). This CDR3 spans 13 amino acids. Trimming stripped 3 bases from V and 9 bases from J, with 14 bases between. The CDR3 loop is CASSLSGRDSYTF. CDR3 nucleotide sequence: TGTGCCAGCAGTTTGTCAGGTCGGGATAGCTACACCTTC.

V usage is TRBV7-6 and J usage is TRBJ2-3; 9 bases are a match to TRBD2. With V trimmed by 5 bases and J by 1 base, 4 bases remained unmatched. CDR1 is SGHVS, CDR2 FNYEAQ, per germline. There are 15 residues in the CDR3. Here the CDR3 reads CASSARTSGTDTQYF. The CDR3 DNA reads as TGTGCCAGCAGCGCCCGGACTAGCGGCACAGATACGCAGTATTTT.

The CDR3, as DNA: TGTGCCAGCAGCTATCAGGGGCACACTGAAGCTTTCTTT. This translates into CASSYQGHTEAFF. The chain links TRBV27 to TRBJ1-1; TRBD1 is a possible D gene (6 bases). The germline V and J ends were trimmed by 6 bases and 3 bases, with 11 bases remaining between them. This CDR3 is 13 amino acids long. The germline gives CDR1 MNHEY, CDR2 SMNVEV (reference sequence).

This clone is a singleton in its sample. J is TRBJ2-7 and V is TRBV28; D unresolved. Between the trimmed V and J ends, which lost 5 bases and 7 bases, there was a span of 21 bases. CDR3 length: 15 amino acids. The V gene's germline CDR1 is MDHEN and CDR2 SYDVKM. CDR3 sequence (DNA): TGTGCCAGCAGTCCCCGAACTTCTCCGGTTGGAGAGCAGTACTTC. It translates to CASSPRTSPVGEQYF.

This clone was counted a single time. This chain joins TRBV6-4 and TRBJ2-5; the match to TRBD2 covers 9 bases. The CDR3 has 18 amino acids. Germline V gene data show CDR1 as MRHNA and CDR2 as SNTAGT. After removal of 6 bases from V and 5 bases from J, the junction contained 19 bases not matched to a gene. The CDR3, as DNA: TGTGCCAGCAGCGGACCAACGGGAAGGCGGGAGGGCCCGGAGACCCAGTACTTC. Translating it yields CASSGPTGRREGPETQYF.

The rearrangement uses TRBV19 and TRBJ2-4; possibly TRBD1 for D (6 bases). The CDR3 extends over 12 amino acids. Per the germline V gene, CDR1 is LNHDA and CDR2 is SQIVND (reference sequence). V was trimmed by 6 bases and J by 6 bases, leaving 9 bases between them. Here the CDR3 reads CASSGRGNIQYF. The CDR3 region has the DNA TGTGCCAGTAGCGGCAGGGGAAACATTCAGTACTTC.

The chain combines TRBV19 with TRBJ1-5; TRBD1 aligns across 7 bases. The J segment lost 6 bases and the V segment lost 8 bases, leaving 7 bases of the junction unmatched. Germline assignment: CDR1 LNHDA and CDR2 SQIVND (reference sequence). The CDR3 runs 13 residues. Written as DNA, the CDR3 is TGTGCCAGTGACAGGGATGGGGGTCAGCCCCAGCATTTT. It is translated as CASDRDGGQPQHF.

The V and J genes are TRBV6-6 and TRBJ1-5; tentative D call: TRBD1 (6 bases). This CDR3 spans 14 amino acids. From germline, CDR1 is MNHNY and CDR2 SVGAGI (reference sequence). The germline V and J ends were trimmed by 5 bases and 4 bases, with 12 bases remaining between them. The CDR3 reads CASSADSQNQPQHF. For the CDR3, the DNA is TGTGCCAGCAGTGCGGACAGTCAAAATCAGCCCCAGCATTTT.

This clone has just one count. This sequence joins TRBV19 and TRBJ2-3; D perhaps matches TRBD2 (5 bases). The germline V gene has CDR1 LNHDA and CDR2 SQIVND (reference sequence). V was cut by 5 bases and J by 1 base, with 7 bases left in between. CDR3 length equals 13 residues. CDR3 coding DNA: TGTGCCAGTAGTTACGGGGGCACAGATACGCAGTATTTT. The encoded protein is CASSYGGTDTQYF.

This rearrangement joins TRBV9 to TRBJ1-1, with D possibly matching TRBD1 (6 bases). Germline V lookup: CDR1 SGDLS, CDR2 YYNGEE. V shed 4 bases and J shed 1 base, with 8 bases lying between them. CDR3 length equals 13 residues. The CDR3 region is CASSPGQNTEAFF. Here the CDR3 DNA reads TGTGCCAGCAGCCCGGGACAGAACACTGAAGCTTTCTTT.

The J gene is TRBJ1-6, the V gene TRBV7-2; D might be TRBD1 (6 bases). There are 15 residues in the CDR3. Germline CDR1 SGHTA, CDR2 FQGNSA. Trimming stripped 2 bases from V and 7 bases from J, with 12 bases between. The CDR3 sequence is CASSLPTGYNSPLHF. In DNA, the CDR3 is TGTGCCAGCAGCTTACCAACAGGGTACAATTCACCCCTCCACTTT.

The V and J genes are TRBV4-1 and TRBJ2-1; D not resolved. This CDR3 has 14 amino acids. The germline V and J ends were trimmed by 1 base and 15 bases, with 19 bases remaining between them. Looked up from germline, CDR1 is MGHRA and CDR2 is YSYEKL. The CDR3 spells CASSQAPSSPKPFF. Here the CDR3 DNA reads TGCGCCAGCAGCCAAGCCCCCTCCTCACCCAAACCGTTCTTC.

The rearrangement links TRBV13 to TRBJ2-7, with 7 bases aligning to TRBD2. Trimming at V came to 5 bases and at J to 1 base, leaving 8 bases not matched to a gene. Germline V gene sequence: CDR1 PRHDT, CDR2 FYEKMQ (reference sequence). The CDR3 length is 15 residues. The CDR3 coding sequence is TGTGCCAGCAGCCGTGACGGCGGGGGATCCTACGAGCAGTACTTC. It codes for CASSRDGGGSYEQYF.